The 19 T cell receptor beta chains below all came from one sample that was sequenced in a study of Tregs in tolerant kidney transplant recipients. Data came from immunoSEQ multiplex PCR; TCRdb stores just in-frame clones and leaves some out. The sample has 50,000 to 85,000 clones; over 85% are singletons. The material was CD8+ T cells from blood, obtained before the transplant. Receptor source: a human donor who received a combined kidney and bone marrow transplant.

The chain employs TRBV6-1 and TRBJ2-1; 11 bases agree with TRBD2. Germline V gives CDR1 MNHNS, CDR2 SASEGT. The junction had 5 bases not matched to a gene; V was cut back by 1 base and J by 3 bases. CDR3 length: 17 amino acids. The CDR3 DNA reads as TGTGCCAGCAGTGAAGAGGGACTAGCGGATCACTACAATGAGCAGTTCTTC. This sequence encodes CASSEEGLADHYNEQFF.

This chain connects TRBV2 to TRBJ1-2, with no clear D. The V gene's germline CDR1 is SNHLY and CDR2 FYNNEI. The CDR3 runs to 14 residues. The V end lost 2 bases, the J end lost 7 bases, and 14 bases lay between the germline ends. CDR3 protein: CASSEPSQSTGYTF. The CDR3 coding sequence is TGTGCCAGCAGTGAACCTTCTCAATCTACTGGCTACACCTTC. The whole variable domain, filled in from reference TRBV2 and TRBJ1-2, reads EPEVTQTPSHQVTQMGQEVILRCVPISNHLYFYWYRQILGQKVEFLVSFYNNEISEKSEIFDDQFSVERPDGSNFTLKIRSTKLEDSAMYFCASSEPSQSTGYTFGSGTRLTVV.

This clone was picked up one time. The chain links TRBV19 to TRBJ2-7, with D possibly matching TRBD2 (6 bases). The CDR3 is made up of 14 amino acids. V lost 3 bases to trimming and J lost 4 bases, with 13 bases between them. In germline, CDR1 is LNHDA, CDR2 SQIVND (reference sequence). The CDR3 DNA sequence: TGTGCCAGTAGTATCCGGACTAATTATTACGAGCAGTACTTC. The encoded protein is CASSIRTNYYEQYF.

Only one count was recorded for this clone. This chain links TRBV19 with TRBJ2-6, with 9 nucleotides matching TRBD1. This CDR3 region has 18 residues. Per germline, CDR1 LNHDA and CDR2 SQIVND (reference sequence). With V trimmed by 7 bases and J by 0 bases, 10 bases remained unmatched. For the CDR3, the DNA is TGTGCCAGTACCCTTCGGGACAGGGCCGACTCTGGGGCCAACGTCCTGACTTTC. The encoded protein is CASTLRDRADSGANVLTF.

This clone appeared a single time. V gene TRBV15 combines with J gene TRBJ2-7, with unresolved D. Germline V lookup: CDR1 LNHNV, CDR2 YYDKDF (reference sequence). The V and J ends lost 0 bases and 3 bases respectively, with 6 bases between them. This CDR3 contains 13 residues. The DNA of the CDR3 is TGTGCCACCAGCAGAGAGTTTCGCTACGAGCAGTACTTC. Encoded protein: CATSREFRYEQYF.

This chain links TRBV4-2 with TRBJ2-7; 9 bases align to TRBD1. CDR3 size: 15 residues. V lost 4 bases to trimming and J lost 4 bases; unmatched junction nucleotides: 8. CDR1 is LGHNA, CDR2 YNFKEQ, per germline. This CDR3 is CASSPGTGGIYEQYF. In DNA, the CDR3 is TGTGCCAGCAGCCCGGGAACAGGGGGCATATACGAGCAGTACTTC.

The V gene is TRBV4-3, the J gene TRBJ1-2; a possible D gene is TRBD1 (6 bases). The CDR3 sequence is 15 residues long. V was shortened by 0 bases and J by 4 bases, with 12 bases between the two germline ends. In germline, CDR1 is LGHNA, CDR2 YSLEER. The CDR3: CASSQDRGGAYGYTF. The CDR3 nucleotides are TGCGCCAGCAGCCAAGACCGTGGGGGCGCCTATGGCTACACCTTC.

This clone is a singleton in its sample. The chain uses TRBV4-2 and TRBJ1-5; the D is unclear. Trimming took off 1 base at V and 2 bases at J, with 12 bases between the two ends. Germline CDR1 and CDR2: LGHNA and YNFKEQ. The CDR3 consists of 16 residues. CDR3 amino acids: CASSQAQALGNQPQHF. CDR3 nucleotides: TGTGCCAGCAGCCAAGCCCAGGCGCTGGGCAATCAGCCCCAGCATTTT.

The rearrangement uses TRBV7-2 and TRBJ2-7, with TRBD2 matching 8 bases. V lost 4 bases, J lost 2 bases, and 1 base stayed unmatched. The CDR3 has 13 residues. Germline V CDR1 and CDR2: SGHTA, FQGNSA. The CDR3 reads CASSSGLAYEQYF. CDR3 DNA: TGTGCCAGCAGCTCGGGACTAGCCTACGAGCAGTACTTC.

The rearrangement uses TRBV29-1 and TRBJ1-1; TRBD1 is a possible D gene (6 bases). CDR3 size: 12 residues. Per the germline V gene, CDR1 is SQVTM and CDR2 is ANQGSEA. The V and J ends lost 6 bases and 2 bases respectively, with 10 bases between them. The CDR3 DNA reads as TGCAGCGTGTTGACAGGAAACACTGAAGCTTTCTTT. It specifies CSVLTGNTEAFF.

Regarding this clone: A read error may produce the germline difference seen at one junction end. Other DNA sequences from this sample encode an identical CDR3 as well. J is TRBJ1-6 and V is TRBV5-6; D not certain. The CDR3 has 19 residues. CDR1 is SGHDT, CDR2 YYEEEE, per germline. CDR3 bases: TGTGCCAGCAGCGTCGCCCCCCAGGATCGTATCTCCTATAATTCCCCCCTCCACTTT. It codes for CASSVAPQDRISYNSPLHF. Complete variable domain (other parts from reference TRBV5-6 and TRBJ1-6): DAGVTQSPTHLIKTRGQQVTLRCSPKSGHDTVSWYQQALGQGPQFIFQYYEEEERQRGNFPDRFSGHQFPNYSSELNVNALLLGDSALYLCASSVAPQDRISYNSPLHFGNGTRLTVT.

The gene calls are TRBV7-6 and TRBJ2-3, with 8 nucleotides matching TRBD2. V lost 2 bases and J lost 4; bases outside the gene matches: 5. CDR3 size: 15 residues. The germline V gene has CDR1 SGHVS and CDR2 FNYEAQ. DNA of the CDR3: TGTGCCAGCAGCTTAACCGGGACTAGGGCAGATACGCAGTATTTT. This gives the protein CASSLTGTRADTQYF. The full variable domain, completed using reference TRBV7-6 and TRBJ2-3, is GAGVSQSPRYKVTKRGQDVALRCDPISGHVSLYWYRQALGQGPEFLTYFNYEAQQDKSGLPNDRFSAERPEGSISTLTIQRTEQRDSAMYRCASSLTGTRADTQYFGPGTRLTVL.

This clone appeared a few times. Germline is not matched at one junction end, which may reflect a read error. V gene TRBV5-5 combines with J gene TRBJ2-5, with D maybe TRBD2 (6 bases). The germline V gene has CDR1 SGHKS and CDR2 YYEKEE (reference sequence). This CDR3 region has 18 residues. The CDR3, as DNA: TGCGCCAGCAGCCAAGTAGTAATGTTCGCGGGGCTACAAGAGACCCAGTACTTC. Encoded protein: CASSQVVMFAGLQETQYF.

The J gene is TRBJ2-5, the V gene TRBV6-6; 7 bases map to TRBD1. CDR1 is MNHNY and CDR2 is SVGAGI in the germline V gene (reference sequence). V shed 0 bases, J shed 2 bases, and the junction held 3 bases outside the gene matches. This CDR3 comprises 15 residues. In DNA, the CDR3 is TGTGCCAGCAGTTACTCAGGGGGCCCTCAAGAGACCCAGTACTTC. Encoded protein: CASSYSGGPQETQYF.

This chain joins TRBV27 and TRBJ2-5; tentative D call: TRBD2 (7 bases). The germline V gene encodes CDR1 MNHEY and CDR2 SMNVEV (reference sequence). The V and J ends lost 3 bases and 2 bases respectively, with 19 bases between them. This CDR3 has 17 residues. The CDR3 sequence: CASSFQLGGALQETQYF. DNA for the CDR3: TGTGCCAGCAGTTTCCAATTGGGGGGGGCCCTTCAAGAGACCCAGTACTTC.

The chain is built from TRBV5-6 and TRBJ1-5, with D unclear. CDR1 is SGHDT and CDR2 is YYEEEE in the germline V gene. Trimming cost V 7 bases and J 0 bases, with 14 bases left between them. The CDR3 runs 15 residues. CDR3 loop: CASPTRGYSNQPQHF. Here the CDR3 DNA reads TGTGCCAGCCCAACTCGGGGTTATAGCAATCAGCCCCAGCATTTT.

This chain connects TRBV27 to TRBJ1-5; the D is unclear. Trimming removed 5 bases from V and 0 bases from J, with 14 bases in between. Germline CDR1 reads MNHEY; CDR2 reads SMNVEV (reference sequence). There are 16 residues in the CDR3. CDR3 region: CASSPYGIYSNQPQHF. CDR3 DNA: TGTGCCAGCAGTCCTTATGGCATTTATAGCAATCAGCCCCAGCATTTT.

The genes are TRBV15 and TRBJ1-5; D gene ambiguous. The CDR3 consists of 12 residues. Trimming took 8 bases from V and 4 from J, leaving 9 bases between them. Germline assignment: CDR1 LNHNV and CDR2 YYDKDF (reference sequence). CDR3 amino acids: CATGDGNQPQHF. CDR3 coding DNA: TGTGCCACCGGCGACGGGAATCAGCCCCAGCATTTT.

The count of this clone is one. V and J are TRBV4-3 and TRBJ2-2; weak D call: TRBD2 (5 bases). Looked up from germline, CDR1 is LGHNA and CDR2 is YSLEER. This CDR3 has 15 residues. V dropped 0 bases and J dropped 9 bases, with 14 bases sitting between them. The chain's CDR3 is CASSQEHGLDRELFF. For the CDR3, the DNA is TGCGCCAGCAGCCAAGAGCACGGACTTGACAGGGAGCTGTTTTTT.